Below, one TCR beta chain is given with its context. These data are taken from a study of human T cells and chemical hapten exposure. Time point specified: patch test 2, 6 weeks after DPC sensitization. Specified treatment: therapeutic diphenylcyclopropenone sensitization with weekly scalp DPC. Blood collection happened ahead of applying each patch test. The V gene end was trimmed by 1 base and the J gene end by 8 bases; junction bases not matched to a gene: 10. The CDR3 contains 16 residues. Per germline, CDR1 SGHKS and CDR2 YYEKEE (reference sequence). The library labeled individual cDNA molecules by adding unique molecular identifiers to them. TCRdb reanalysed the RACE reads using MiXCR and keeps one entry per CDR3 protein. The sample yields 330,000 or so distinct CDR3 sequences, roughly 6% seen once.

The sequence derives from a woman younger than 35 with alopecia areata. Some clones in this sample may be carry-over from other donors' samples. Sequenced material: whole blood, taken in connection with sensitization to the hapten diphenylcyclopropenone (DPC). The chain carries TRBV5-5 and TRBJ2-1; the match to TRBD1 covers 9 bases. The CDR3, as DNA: TGTGCCAGCAGCTTGCGCTCCGGGACAGGGTATGATGAGCAGTTCTTC. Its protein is CASSLRSGTGYDEQFF. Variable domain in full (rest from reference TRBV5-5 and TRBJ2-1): DAGVTQSPTHLIKTRGQQVTLRCSPISGHKSVSWYQQVLGQGPQFIFQYYEKEERGRGNFPDRFSARQFPNYSSELNVNALLLGDSALYLCASSLRSGTGYDEQFFGPGTRLTVL.